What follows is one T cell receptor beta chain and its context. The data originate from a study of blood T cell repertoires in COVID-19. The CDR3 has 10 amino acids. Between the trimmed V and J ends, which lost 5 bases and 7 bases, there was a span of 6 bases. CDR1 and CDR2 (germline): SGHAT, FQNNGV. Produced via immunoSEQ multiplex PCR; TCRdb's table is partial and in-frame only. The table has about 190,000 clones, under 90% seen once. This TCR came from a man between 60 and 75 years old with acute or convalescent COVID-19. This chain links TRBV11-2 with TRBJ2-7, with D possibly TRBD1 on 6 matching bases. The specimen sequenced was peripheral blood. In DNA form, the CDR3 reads TGTGCCAGCAGCCAGGGGGAGCAGTACTTC. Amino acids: CASSQGEQYF.